These 31 T cell receptor beta chains came from one sample sequenced in a study of CD8 T cells in ankylosing spondylitis. In TCRdb, the 5' RACE reads were re-called with MiXCR into one record per CDR3 protein. The table includes 300,000 to 400,000 distinct CDR3 sequences, 20% to 25% detected once. Their recognized antigens are unknown. Study-wide results and caveats: A motif of 7 to 9 highly homologous TCR beta variants was seen as apparently characteristic of ankylosing spondylitis blood.

The material sequenced was blood, either unsorted or a sorted T cell fraction (not recorded which). The receptors come from a male donor with ankylosing spondylitis.

This clonotype was detected only a few times. The chain recombines TRBV5-5 with TRBJ2-1; no clear D gene. The CDR3 length is 17 residues. Germline CDR1 reads SGHKS; CDR2 reads YYEKEE (reference sequence). Trimming removed 2 bases from V and 7 bases from J, with 22 bases in between. CDR3 sequence reads: CASSFASSPLLGNEQFF. The CDR3 bases are TGTGCCAGCAGCTTCGCTAGTAGCCCCCTTTTAGGGAATGAGCAGTTCTTC.

This clonotype was counted a few times. The genes are TRBV12-3 or TRBV12-4 and TRBJ1-5; D is undetermined. Trimming shortened V by 4 bases and J by 0 bases, and 4 bases separated the two germline ends. CDR3 length: 13 amino acids. CDR3 residues: CASSYNSNQPQHF. The CDR3 nucleotides are TGTGCCAGCAGTTACAATAGCAATCAGCCCCAGCATTTT.

This chain links TRBV2 with TRBJ1-5; D is perhaps TRBD1 (5 bases). Trimming cost V 2 bases and J 4 bases, with 15 bases left between them. This CDR3 has 16 amino acids. Per germline, CDR1 SNHLY and CDR2 FYNNEI. In nucleotides, the CDR3 is TGTGCCAGCAGTGAAAGAGGGGCTTGGGGAAATCAGCCCCAGCATTTT. Its translation is CASSERGAWGNQPQHF.

The chain joins TRBV2 to TRBJ2-7, with D possibly TRBD2 on 6 matching bases. CDR1 and CDR2 from the germline V gene are SNHLY and FYNNEI. Trimming removed 6 bases from V and 6 bases from J, with 18 bases in between. The CDR3 consists of 14 residues. The chain's CDR3 is CASRGTVTRGEQYF. CDR3 coding DNA: TGTGCCAGCAGGGGGACTGTCACTAGGGGCGAGCAGTACTTC.

The chain couples TRBV11-2 to TRBJ2-3; 11 bases align to TRBD1. The CDR3 spans 15 residues. CDR1 is SGHAT, CDR2 FQNNGV, per germline. Trimming at V came to 5 bases and at J to 3 bases, leaving 4 bases not matched to a gene. The CDR3, as DNA: TGTGCCAGCAGCAACCGGGACAGGGGGACAGATACGCAGTATTTT. Protein product: CASSNRDRGTDTQYF. Filled out from reference TRBV11-2 and TRBJ2-3, the complete variable domain reads EAGVAQSPRYKIIEKRQSVAFWCNPISGHATLYWYQQILGQGPKLLIQFQNNGVVDDSQLPKDRFSAERLKGVDSTLKIQPAKLEDSAVYLCASSNRDRGTDTQYFGPGTRLTVL.

The rearrangement links TRBV3-1 to TRBJ1-4; TRBD1 might be the D (6 bases). Trimming stripped 5 bases from V and 10 bases from J, with 20 bases between. CDR3 size: 15 residues. Germline V gene lookup returns CDR1 LGHDT and CDR2 YNNKEL (reference sequence). The CDR3 DNA follows: TGTGCCAGCAGCACACCGGGACACAGACATGGAAAACTGTTTTTT. Translated: CASSTPGHRHGKLFF. Supplemented by reference TRBV3-1 and TRBJ1-4, the full variable domain reads DTAVSQTPKYLVTQMGNDKSIKCEQNLGHDTMYWYKQDSKKFLKIMFSYNNKELIINETVPNRFSPKSPDKAHLNLHINSLELGDSAVYFCASSTPGHRHGKLFFGSGTQLSVL.

The chain is built from TRBV20-1 and TRBJ1-1; D remains ambiguous. This CDR3 has 13 amino acids. Germline assignment: CDR1 DFQATT and CDR2 SNEGSKA (reference sequence). Trimming removed 2 bases at V and 3 bases at J, with 10 bases between. CDR3 sequence: CSARSPRDTEAFF. In DNA form, the CDR3 reads TGCAGTGCTAGATCACCTAGGGACACTGAAGCTTTCTTT.

The chain joins TRBV29-1 to TRBJ2-1, with 8 bases matching TRBD2. This CDR3 has 13 residues. Per germline, CDR1 SQVTM and CDR2 ANQGSEA. The trim removed 6 bases at V and 3 bases at J, leaving 4 bases unmatched. The CDR3 sequence: CSVAGLGYNEQFF. CDR3 DNA sequence: TGCAGCGTCGCGGGACTAGGCTACAATGAGCAGTTCTTC.

The chain has TRBV7-9 and TRBJ2-1; tentatively, D is TRBD1 (6 bases). From germline, CDR1 is SEHNR and CDR2 FQNEAQ (reference sequence). V gave up 2 bases and J gave up 4 bases, with 15 bases separating them. The CDR3 loop spans 16 amino acids. As DNA, the CDR3 is TGTGCCAGCAGCTTATTCGGAGCAGGGGATTACAATGAGCAGTTCTTC. This gives the protein CASSLFGAGDYNEQFF.

The V call is TRBV12-3 or TRBV12-4, the J call TRBJ2-7, with 9 positions matching TRBD1. The V segment lost 6 bases and the J segment 2 bases; nucleotides outside the gene matches: 11. The CDR3 totals 16 residues. The CDR3 DNA follows: TGTGCCAGCAGCCGAACCGGGACAGGGAAGGCCTACGAGCAGTACTTC. Amino acids: CASSRTGTGKAYEQYF.

V usage is TRBV10-3 and J usage is TRBJ2-3; D is tentatively TRBD1 or TRBD2 (6 bases each). V was trimmed by 11 bases and J by 3 bases, leaving 15 bases between them. The CDR3 extends over 13 amino acids. The germline V gene has CDR1 ENHRY and CDR2 SYGVKD. CDR3 in amino acids: CALARRGTDTQYF. In DNA form, the CDR3 reads TGTGCCCTGGCGAGGAGGGGGACAGATACGCAGTATTTT.

This clonotype has a handful of counts. The chain uses TRBV10-3 and TRBJ2-3; 9 nucleotides agree with TRBD1. Germline lookup yields CDR1 ENHRY and CDR2 SYGVKD. V was pared by 10 bases and J by 0 bases, with 8 bases of the junction left unmatched. This CDR3 comprises 15 residues. The CDR3 sequence: CATRDRALSTDTQYF. CDR3 nucleotides: TGTGCCACCCGGGACAGGGCGCTTAGCACAGATACGCAGTATTTT.

This clonotype has more than one count but fewer than ten. The chain couples TRBV20-1 to TRBJ2-7, with 10 bases identical to TRBD1. There are 13 residues in the CDR3. The J segment lost 3 bases and the V segment lost 4 bases, leaving 3 bases of the junction unmatched. Germline CDR1 reads DFQATT; CDR2 reads SNEGSKA (reference sequence). CDR3 bases: TGCAGTGCTACGCGGACAGGGGGCTACGAGCAGTACTTC. Its protein is CSATRTGGYEQYF.

The rearrangement uses TRBV7-6 and TRBJ2-7; 9 bases map to TRBD1. The CDR3 is 14 residues long. Trimming removed 3 bases from V and 6 bases from J; junction bases left unmatched: 6. CDR1 and CDR2 (germline): SGHVS, FNYEAQ. The CDR3 sequence: CASSLDRGRGEQYF. In DNA form, the CDR3 reads TGTGCCAGCAGCTTGGACAGGGGAAGAGGCGAGCAGTACTTC.

This clonotype was recorded many times. The chain employs TRBV29-1 and TRBJ2-5; D call uncertain. The CDR3 sequence is 13 residues long. V gave up 7 bases and J gave up 2 bases, with 14 bases separating them. Germline V gene data show CDR1 as SQVTM and CDR2 as ANQGSEA. DNA for the CDR3: TGCAGCGGAGGATTGGTGGGACAAGAGACCCAGTACTTC. It yields the protein CSGGLVGQETQYF.

This clonotype has more than one count but fewer than ten. The chain employs TRBV10-3 and TRBJ2-1; TRBD2 agrees at 13 bases. The CDR3 contains 17 residues. Germline CDR1 ENHRY, CDR2 SYGVKD. J gave up 6 bases and V 3 bases, and 8 bases lay outside the gene matches. The DNA of the CDR3 is TGTGCCATCAGTGACACTAGCGGGAGGGCCCGTAGCAATGAGCAGTTCTTC. Its protein is CAISDTSGRARSNEQFF.

V and J are TRBV7-9 and TRBJ1-1; a possible D gene is TRBD1 (5 bases). This CDR3 is built from 15 residues. Trimming removed 5 bases at V and 1 base at J, with 14 bases between. The V gene's germline CDR1 is SEHNR and CDR2 FQNEAQ (reference sequence). The DNA of the CDR3 is TGTGCCAGCAGCCCCCGAGGGGTAGGGAACACTGAAGCTTTCTTT. Its translation is CASSPRGVGNTEAFF.

The chain has TRBV5-1 and TRBJ1-6; the D is unclear. The CDR3 loop spans 15 amino acids. The germline gives CDR1 SGHRS, CDR2 YFSETQ. V lost 0 bases and J lost 2, with 6 bases in between. This CDR3 is CASSLGQPYNSPLHF. CDR3 sequence (DNA): TGCGCCAGCAGCTTGGGACAACCCTATAATTCACCCCTCCACTTT.

The V and J genes are TRBV5-1 and TRBJ1-5; 9 bases agree with TRBD1. CDR3 length: 14 amino acids. CDR1 is SGHRS, CDR2 YFSETQ, per germline. Germline trimming cut 4 bases from V and 7 bases from J; bases unmatched to any gene: 6. The CDR3 sequence is CASSQGQGDQPQHF. CDR3 nucleotide sequence: TGCGCCAGCAGCCAGGGACAGGGAGACCAGCCCCAGCATTTT.

The V call is TRBV20-1, the J call TRBJ2-1; D perhaps matches TRBD1 (6 bases). V was trimmed by 6 bases and J by 3 bases, leaving 18 bases between them. The CDR3 runs to 15 residues. The germline V gene has CDR1 DFQATT and CDR2 SNEGSKA (reference sequence). The CDR3 sequence is CSAARTVPIYNEQFF. The DNA of the CDR3 is TGCAGTGCCGCCCGGACAGTTCCTATCTACAATGAGCAGTTCTTC.

This clonotype was found a few times. The CDR3 coding sequence is TGCGCCAGCAGCTTGTCTTATTCGGCGGGGGTACCCTACGAGCAGTACTTC. Translating it yields CASSLSYSAGVPYEQYF. This chain connects TRBV5-1 to TRBJ2-7, with 7 bases fitting TRBD2. Germline V gene data show CDR1 as SGHRS and CDR2 as YFSETQ. The J segment lost 2 bases and the V segment lost 1 base, leaving 12 bases of the junction unmatched. The length of the CDR3 is 17 residues.

This chain joins TRBV19 and TRBJ1-4, with TRBD1 as a possible D gene (5 bases). Germline V CDR1 and CDR2: LNHDA, SQIVND (reference sequence). The CDR3 is 14 amino acids. Trimming removed 7 bases at V and 3 bases at J, with 12 bases between. CDR3 loop: CASNRRGPNEKLFF. CDR3 bases: TGTGCCAGTAACCGACGGGGACCTAATGAAAAACTGTTTTTT. The full variable domain, its missing parts supplied by reference TRBV19 and TRBJ1-4, is DGGITQSPKYLFRKEGQNVTLSCEQNLNHDAMYWYRQDPGQGLRLIYYSQIVNDFQKGDIAEGYSVSREKKESFPLTVTSAQKNPTAFYLCASNRRGPNEKLFFGSGTQLSVL.

This chain connects TRBV13 to TRBJ2-5; 7 bases line up with TRBD1. Trimming removed 5 bases from V and 4 bases from J; junction bases left unmatched: 10. Germline V CDR1 and CDR2: PRHDT, FYEKMQ (reference sequence). CDR3 length equals 15 residues. CDR3 amino acids: CASSVYSTGIETQYF. CDR3 DNA: TGTGCCAGCAGCGTATATTCGACAGGGATAGAGACCCAGTACTTC.

In its sample, this clonotype was seen a few times. The chain is built from TRBV9 and TRBJ2-6, with no clear D. Germline V lookup: CDR1 SGDLS, CDR2 YYNGEE. The CDR3 spans 15 residues. V was cut by 4 bases and J by 0 bases, with 8 bases left in between. In nucleotides, the CDR3 is TGTGCCAGCAGCAAGCGAAGCTCTGGGGCCAACGTCCTGACTTTC. The encoded protein is CASSKRSSGANVLTF. The entire variable domain, with the rest obtained from reference TRBV9 and TRBJ2-6, is as follows: DSGVTQTPKHLITATGQRVTLRCSPRSGDLSVYWYQQSLDQGLQFLIQYYNGEERAKGNILERFSAQQFPDLHSELNLSSLELGDSALYFCASSKRSSGANVLTFGAGSRLTVL.

This chain links TRBV19 with TRBJ2-1; 10 nucleotides line up with TRBD2. With V trimmed by 7 bases and J by 3 bases, 3 bases remained unmatched. CDR1 is LNHDA and CDR2 is SQIVND in the germline V gene (reference sequence). CDR3 length: 14 amino acids. The CDR3 sequence: CASTLAGFYNEQFF. DNA of the CDR3: TGTGCCAGTACACTAGCGGGGTTCTACAATGAGCAGTTCTTC.

The V gene is TRBV7-2, the J gene TRBJ2-5; 7 bases agree with TRBD2. CDR3 length equals 16 residues. V was pared by 5 bases and J by 7 bases, with 16 bases of the junction left unmatched. Germline CDR1 SGHTA, CDR2 FQGNSA. CDR3 loop: CASSPQAGRYLGTQYF. The DNA of the CDR3 is TGTGCCAGCAGCCCTCAGGCCGGGAGGTACCTCGGGACCCAGTACTTC. Complete variable domain (other parts from reference TRBV7-2 and TRBJ2-5): GAGVSQSPSNKVTEKGKDVELRCDPISGHTALYWYRQSLGQGLEFLIYFQGNSAPDKSGLPSDRFSAERTGGSVSTLTIQRTQQEDSAVYLCASSPQAGRYLGTQYFGPGTRLLVL.

This chain links TRBV30 with TRBJ1-1; 10 nucleotides align to TRBD1. From germline, CDR1 is GTSNPN and CDR2 SVGIG (reference sequence). This CDR3 has 14 residues. V was pared by 6 bases and J by 4 bases, with 8 bases of the junction left unmatched. The CDR3 bases are TGTGCCTGCCCCGGGACAGGGGATCTCACTGAAGCTTTCTTT. It is translated as CACPGTGDLTEAFF.

The chain is built from TRBV7-3 and TRBJ2-2, with 8 nucleotides matching TRBD2. V dropped 2 bases and J dropped 0; count of bases not matched to a gene: 5. Germline CDR1 and CDR2: SGHTA and FQGTGA. The CDR3 has 17 residues. CDR3 protein: CASSLGAGGANTGELFF. DNA of the CDR3: TGTGCCAGCAGCTTAGGTGCGGGGGGCGCGAACACCGGGGAGCTGTTTTTT.

The CDR3 nucleotides are TGTGCCAGCAGCATCGATAGCACAGATACGCAGTATTTT. It yields the protein CASSIDSTDTQYF. The chain is built from TRBV7-2 and TRBJ2-3; D ambiguous. Trimming cost V 5 bases and J 0 bases, with 6 bases left between them. The V gene's germline CDR1 is SGHTA and CDR2 FQGNSA. The CDR3 length is 13 residues.

A few counts support this clonotype. This chain joins TRBV5-1 and TRBJ1-4, with 9 bases lining up with TRBD1. This CDR3 comprises 16 residues. Trimming at V came to 0 bases and at J to 5 bases, leaving 5 bases not matched to a gene. Germline CDR1 is SGHRS and CDR2 is YFSETQ. CDR3 in DNA: TGCGCCAGCAGCTTGGCGGCCGGGACAGGGAATGAAAAACTGTTTTTT. Its translation is CASSLAAGTGNEKLFF.

This chain uses TRBV12-3 or TRBV12-4 with TRBJ1-1, with D uncertain. V gave up 8 bases and J gave up 1 base, with 14 bases separating them. CDR3 length equals 14 residues. The CDR3 DNA sequence: TGTGCCAGCGGAGGTGGGAACAGGAACACTGAAGCTTTCTTT. It codes for CASGGGNRNTEAFF.